Listed below are T cell receptor beta chains from one sample, sequenced in a study of regulatory T cells in long-lasting Graves disease. A single record per CDR3 protein comes from TCRdb applying MiXCR to the multiplex PCR reads. Here the sample spans fewer than 450,000 distinct CDR3 sequences, more than 20% being singletons. Material: peripheral blood mononuclear cells (PBMCs), obtained when the disease was refractory, from a patient treated with antithyroid drugs. The receptors were gathered from a female donor with Graves disease. The CDR3 runs from the conserved cysteine through the conserved F or W. Each record gives: clone size, CDR3 length, J gene, V gene, D gene, CDR3 protein, CDR3 DNA. A D gene is named only where the DNA matches it firmly. The size entry is marked missing in some rows and otherwise reads once, few, many or a size class.

clone size: .
CDR3 length: 16
J gene: TRBJ2-3
V gene: TRBV27
D gene: TRBD2
CDR3 protein: CASSPGTSGTADTQYF
CDR3 DNA: TGTGCCAGCAGTCCCGGGACTAGCGGGACCGCAGATACGCAGTATTTT

clone size: .
CDR3 length: 15
J gene: TRBJ1-2
V gene: TRBV19
D gene: .
CDR3 protein: CASSPLDRPIEGYTF
CDR3 DNA: TGTGCCAGTAGTCCGCTTGACAGGCCAATTGAGGGCTACACCTTC

clone size: many
CDR3 length: 16
J gene: TRBJ2-5
V gene: TRBV7-6
D gene: .
CDR3 protein: CASSLVTLAPSTAQYF
CDR3 DNA: TGTGCCAGCAGCTTAGTCACCCTGGCCCCAAGTACGGCCCAGTACTTC

clone size: .
CDR3 length: 15
J gene: TRBJ2-7
V gene: TRBV18
D gene: .
CDR3 protein: CASSQGQVLPYEQYF
CDR3 DNA: TGTGCCAGCTCTCAGGGACAAGTCCTTCCCTACGAGCAGTACTTC

clone size: few
CDR3 length: 14
J gene: TRBJ2-1
V gene: TRBV24-1
D gene: TRBD2
CDR3 protein: CATQSGTSANEQFF
CDR3 DNA: TGTGCCACTCAATCCGGGACTAGCGCTAATGAGCAGTTCTTC

clone size: .
CDR3 length: 15
J gene: TRBJ2-7
V gene: TRBV7-3
D gene: TRBD2
CDR3 protein: CASSSSGGRTREQYF
CDR3 DNA: TGTGCCAGCAGCTCCAGTGGCGGGAGAACGAGGGAGCAGTACTTC

clone size: .
CDR3 length: 14
J gene: TRBJ2-1
V gene: TRBV12-3/TRBV12-4
D gene: .
CDR3 protein: CASSLAGHVDEQFF
CDR3 DNA: TGTGCCAGCAGTTTAGCGGGACACGTCGATGAGCAGTTCTTC

clone size: many
CDR3 length: 16
J gene: TRBJ2-2
V gene: TRBV12-3/TRBV12-4
D gene: .
CDR3 protein: CASSTGGATPTGELFF
CDR3 DNA: TGTGCCAGCAGTACTGGGGGGGCGACTCCCACCGGGGAGCTGTTTTTT

clone size: .
CDR3 length: 11
J gene: TRBJ1-5
V gene: TRBV20-1
D gene: .
CDR3 protein: CSASSIWPQHF
CDR3 DNA: TGCAGTGCTAGTTCGATATGGCCCCAGCATTTT

clone size: .
CDR3 length: 12
J gene: TRBJ1-3
V gene: TRBV7-2
D gene: .
CDR3 protein: CACSSPGRALYF
CDR3 DNA: TGTGCCTGCAGCTCACCGGGCCGAGCACTATATTTT

clone size: many
CDR3 length: 14
J gene: TRBJ1-1
V gene: TRBV6-2/TRBV6-3
D gene: .
CDR3 protein: CASTLRSWNTEAFF
CDR3 DNA: TGTGCCAGCACCTTACGGTCCTGGAACACTGAAGCTTTCTTT

clone size: many
CDR3 length: 17
J gene: TRBJ2-7
V gene: TRBV7-9
D gene: .
CDR3 protein: CASSPSPSGLSSYEQYF
CDR3 DNA: TGTGCCAGCAGCCCCTCTCCCTCGGGACTCAGCTCCTACGAGCAGTACTTC

clone size: .
CDR3 length: 18
J gene: TRBJ2-5
V gene: TRBV5-1
D gene: .
CDR3 protein: CASSLANPGKAIGETQYF
CDR3 DNA: TGCGCCAGCAGCTTGGCCAACCCAGGAAAGGCAATTGGAGAGACCCAGTACTTC

clone size: many
CDR3 length: 19
J gene: TRBJ2-5
V gene: TRBV6-1
D gene: TRBD2
CDR3 protein: CASLTRAEREGRTRETQYF
CDR3 DNA: TGTGCCAGCCTGACCCGGGCCGAGCGGGAGGGCCGCACCCGGGAGACCCAGTACTTC

clone size: .
CDR3 length: 15
J gene: TRBJ2-2
V gene: TRBV20-1
D gene: TRBD2
CDR3 protein: CSARTGLANTGELFF
CDR3 DNA: TGCAGTGCTAGAACAGGACTAGCGAACACCGGGGAGCTGTTTTTT

clone size: .
CDR3 length: 15
J gene: TRBJ2-3
V gene: TRBV20-1
D gene: TRBD2
CDR3 protein: CSARGRDYRTDTQYF
CDR3 DNA: TGCAGTGCTAGAGGTCGGGACTACCGCACAGATACGCAGTATTTT

clone size: .
CDR3 length: 17
J gene: TRBJ1-2
V gene: TRBV27
D gene: .
CDR3 protein: CASSVSRQLRANYGYTF
CDR3 DNA: TGTGCCAGCAGTGTTTCAAGACAGCTGAGGGCTAACTATGGCTACACCTTC

clone size: .
CDR3 length: 12
J gene: TRBJ1-1
V gene: TRBV7-2
D gene: TRBD1
CDR3 protein: CASSLEGGESFF
CDR3 DNA: TGTGCCAGCAGCTTAGAAGGGGGCGAATCTTTCTTT

clone size: .
CDR3 length: 14
J gene: TRBJ1-5
V gene: TRBV27
D gene: .
CDR3 protein: CASRPWDGGQPQHF
CDR3 DNA: TGTGCCAGCAGACCCTGGGACGGGGGTCAGCCCCAGCATTTT

clone size: few
CDR3 length: 16
J gene: TRBJ2-2
V gene: TRBV5-1
D gene: .
CDR3 protein: CASSRGVRGGTGELFF
CDR3 DNA: TGCGCCAGCAGCCGCGGGGTTCGAGGAGGCACCGGGGAGCTGTTTTTT

clone size: .
CDR3 length: 13
J gene: TRBJ2-5
V gene: TRBV6-2/TRBV6-3
D gene: .
CDR3 protein: CASSPIYQETQYF
CDR3 DNA: TGTGCCAGCAGTCCGATCTACCAAGAGACCCAGTACTTC

clone size: many
CDR3 length: 15
J gene: TRBJ1-5
V gene: TRBV15
D gene: .
CDR3 protein: CATSRGGQSFGPQHF
CDR3 DNA: TGTGCCACCAGCAGAGGTGGACAGTCCTTTGGGCCCCAGCATTTT

clone size: .
CDR3 length: 15
J gene: TRBJ2-6
V gene: TRBV11-1
D gene: .
CDR3 protein: CASSLQFSGANVLTF
CDR3 DNA: TGTGCCAGCAGCTTACAGTTCTCTGGGGCCAACGTCCTGACTTTC

clone size: .
CDR3 length: 14
J gene: TRBJ2-5
V gene: TRBV27
D gene: .
CDR3 protein: CASSTLSGQETQYF
CDR3 DNA: TGTGCCAGCAGCACCCTCTCTGGGCAAGAGACCCAGTACTTC

clone size: .
CDR3 length: 14
J gene: TRBJ1-1
V gene: TRBV24-1
D gene: .
CDR3 protein: CATSGGGGGTEAFF
CDR3 DNA: TGTGCCACCAGTGGAGGCGGGGGGGGCACTGAAGCTTTCTTT

clone size: many
CDR3 length: 14
J gene: TRBJ2-2
V gene: TRBV7-2
D gene: TRBD2
CDR3 protein: CASSFLTSVGELFF
CDR3 DNA: TGTGCCAGCAGCTTTCTGACTAGCGTCGGGGAGCTGTTTTTT

clone size: .
CDR3 length: 17
J gene: TRBJ2-2
V gene: TRBV5-4
D gene: TRBD2
CDR3 protein: CASSLDLAGGPSGELFF
CDR3 DNA: TGTGCCAGCAGCTTGGACCTAGCGGGAGGGCCATCCGGGGAGCTGTTTTTT

clone size: .
CDR3 length: 14
J gene: TRBJ1-5
V gene: TRBV3-1
D gene: TRBD1
CDR3 protein: CASSRSTGEKPQHF
CDR3 DNA: TGTGCCAGCAGCCGATCGACAGGGGAGAAGCCCCAGCATTTT

clone size: few
CDR3 length: 20
J gene: TRBJ2-6
V gene: TRBV7-9
D gene: .
CDR3 protein: CASSPTPRQAPISGANVLTF
CDR3 DNA: TGTGCCAGCAGCCCAACCCCAAGACAGGCTCCCATCTCTGGGGCCAACGTCCTGACTTTC

clone size: many
CDR3 length: 13
J gene: TRBJ2-2
V gene: TRBV12-3/TRBV12-4
D gene: .
CDR3 protein: CASSVIRGGELFF
CDR3 DNA: TGTGCCAGCAGTGTGATTCGGGGCGGGGAGCTGTTTTTT

clone size: .
CDR3 length: 15
J gene: TRBJ2-3
V gene: TRBV27
D gene: TRBD1
CDR3 protein: CASSLLGDRGRPQYF
CDR3 DNA: TGTGCCAGCAGTTTATTGGGCGACAGGGGGCGGCCGCAGTATTTT

clone size: many
CDR3 length: 15
J gene: TRBJ2-1
V gene: TRBV28
D gene: .
CDR3 protein: CASSLDTVENNEQFF
CDR3 DNA: TGTGCCAGCAGTTTAGACACGGTTGAGAACAATGAGCAGTTCTTC

clone size: few
CDR3 length: 13
J gene: TRBJ1-5
V gene: TRBV27
D gene: .
CDR3 protein: CASRTQGGGPQHF
CDR3 DNA: TGTGCCAGCAGAACACAGGGCGGGGGGCCCCAGCATTTT

clone size: few
CDR3 length: 13
J gene: TRBJ2-2
V gene: TRBV19
D gene: .
CDR3 protein: CASSIDGTGELFF
CDR3 DNA: TGTGCCAGTAGTATAGATGGAACCGGGGAGCTGTTTTTT

clone size: few
CDR3 length: 13
J gene: TRBJ1-2
V gene: TRBV29-1
D gene: .
CDR3 protein: CSVQGGNSYGYTF
CDR3 DNA: TGCAGCGTCCAGGGTGGAAACTCCTATGGCTACACCTTC

clone size: many
CDR3 length: 15
J gene: TRBJ2-5
V gene: TRBV9
D gene: .
CDR3 protein: CASAASGVFQETQYF
CDR3 DNA: TGTGCCAGCGCCGCTTCTGGGGTTTTCCAAGAGACCCAGTACTTC

clone size: many
CDR3 length: 16
J gene: TRBJ1-3
V gene: TRBV2
D gene: TRBD1
CDR3 protein: CASSEAQGVPGNTIYF
CDR3 DNA: TGTGCCAGCAGTGAAGCGCAGGGGGTTCCTGGAAACACCATATATTTT

clone size: few
CDR3 length: 16
J gene: TRBJ2-7
V gene: TRBV27
D gene: TRBD2
CDR3 protein: CASSFNVGLAGGEQYF
CDR3 DNA: TGTGCCAGCAGCTTCAACGTAGGACTAGCGGGAGGCGAGCAGTACTTC

clone size: many
CDR3 length: 14
J gene: TRBJ1-4
V gene: TRBV11-1
D gene: .
CDR3 protein: CASSIGHGNEKLFF
CDR3 DNA: TGTGCCAGCAGCATCGGACACGGGAATGAAAAACTGTTTTTT

clone size: .
CDR3 length: 15
J gene: TRBJ1-1
V gene: TRBV18
D gene: .
CDR3 protein: CASSPLGEEYTEAFF
CDR3 DNA: TGTGCCAGCTCACCCCTCGGAGAAGAGTACACTGAAGCTTTCTTT

clone size: few
CDR3 length: 13
J gene: TRBJ1-2
V gene: TRBV7-3
D gene: .
CDR3 protein: CASSLEGGPGYTF
CDR3 DNA: TGTGCCAGCAGCTTAGAGGGGGGCCCGGGCTACACCTTC

clone size: many
CDR3 length: 13
J gene: TRBJ2-7
V gene: TRBV11-2
D gene: .
CDR3 protein: CASSLELLYEQYF
CDR3 DNA: TGTGCCAGCAGCTTAGAACTTTTATACGAGCAGTACTTC

clone size: many
CDR3 length: 17
J gene: TRBJ2-5
V gene: TRBV12-3/TRBV12-4
D gene: TRBD2
CDR3 protein: CASSPYSGREAQEAQYF
CDR3 DNA: TGTGCCAGCAGTCCCTATTCGGGGCGGGAGGCCCAAGAGGCCCAGTACTTC

clone size: .
CDR3 length: 15
J gene: TRBJ2-3
V gene: TRBV6-1
D gene: .
CDR3 protein: CASSPAPLGRNTQYF
CDR3 DNA: TGTGCCAGCAGTCCCGCCCCTCTGGGGAGGAATACGCAGTATTTT

clone size: few
CDR3 length: 11
J gene: TRBJ1-2
V gene: TRBV20-1
D gene: .
CDR3 protein: CSAETSHGYTF
CDR3 DNA: TGCAGTGCTGAGACCTCGCATGGCTACACCTTC

clone size: few
CDR3 length: 15
J gene: TRBJ2-2
V gene: TRBV29-1
D gene: TRBD1
CDR3 protein: CSVRQGAPNTGELFF
CDR3 DNA: TGCAGCGTTCGACAGGGGGCCCCCAACACCGGGGAGCTGTTTTTT

clone size: many
CDR3 length: 18
J gene: TRBJ1-1
V gene: TRBV27
D gene: .
CDR3 protein: CASSPSSGTESMNTEAFF
CDR3 DNA: TGTGCCAGCAGTCCTTCGTCCGGGACGGAATCCATGAACACTGAAGCTTTCTTT

clone size: few
CDR3 length: 16
J gene: TRBJ2-7
V gene: TRBV19
D gene: TRBD2
CDR3 protein: CASSHRTSGTSSEQYF
CDR3 DNA: TGTGCCAGTAGTCACCGGACTAGCGGGACTTCATCCGAGCAGTACTTC